The entry below describes one T cell receptor beta chain. The entry originates in a study of blood T cell repertoires in COVID-19. In the study overall: Specimens from acute and convalescent COVID-19 originated in the United States, Italy and Spain. Sample material is recorded as cDNA or gDNA derived from T cells, B-cell-depleted T cells, or PBMCs.

As handled by the study authors: Amplification of reference gene primers was used by the study to estimate nucleated cell counts. The method was immunoSEQ multiplex PCR; TCRdb's version includes in-frame clones alone and lacks a portion of them. V and J calls and clone size are given by that table; D and trimming were obtained from the DNA. Of 200,000 to 250,000 clones detected, 82% appear once; the ten largest clones hold 15%. The TCR originated in a man between 40 and 49 years old who had recovered from COVID-19. The sequencing input was PBMCs or T cells enriched from blood (not recorded which).

CDR3 bases: TGTGCCAGCAACTACGCCGGGGAGCTGTTTTTT. Amino acids: CASNYAGELFF. The genes are TRBV2 and TRBJ2-2; D is unresolved. The germline V and J ends were trimmed by 7 bases and 6 bases, with 6 bases remaining between them. CDR1 is SNHLY and CDR2 is FYNNEI in the germline V gene. The length of the CDR3 is 11 residues.